Each of the 26 T cell receptor beta chains below was sequenced from the same sample in a study of blood T cell repertoires in COVID-19 (dated by TCRdb to about 2020). The library was generated by the immunoSEQ multiplex PCR assay. TCRdb retrieved this table from immuneACCESS and kept in-frame rearrangements only. Not all clones are present; in checked studies, unresolved V genes account for under half, and no reason is known for the remainder. The table for this sample lists under 300,000 clones; around 86% of them were counted only once. Approximately 7% of the sample belongs to the ten largest clones. Sequences were obtained from peripheral blood. These receptors were obtained from a woman between 65 and 79 years old with active or convalescent COVID-19.

This clone has a handful of counts. The chain is built from TRBV27 and TRBJ1-5, with 8 bases identical to TRBD1. The CDR3 contains 16 residues. The V segment lost 6 bases and the J segment 2 bases; nucleotides outside the gene matches: 9. From germline, CDR1 is MNHEY and CDR2 SMNVEV (reference sequence). CDR3 DNA: TGTGCCAGCAGCCGTGCAGGGGGCCGGGGCAATCAGCCCCAGCATTTT. Translated: CASSRAGGRGNQPQHF.

The CDR3 DNA reads as TGCGCCAGCAGCTTGGAGACAGGGGGTAACTATGGCTACACCTTC. Protein sequence: CASSLETGGNYGYTF. The gene calls are TRBV5-1 and TRBJ1-2; 9 bases are shared with TRBD1. J lost 1 base, V lost 0 bases, and 1 base had no gene match. This CDR3 comprises 15 residues. Germline-derived CDR1 and CDR2 are SGHRS and YFSETQ.

J is TRBJ1-5 and V is TRBV7-2; D uncertain. Trimming pared 4 bases from V and 1 base from J, leaving 8 bases between. Per germline, CDR1 SGHTA and CDR2 FQGNSA. The CDR3 is made up of 14 amino acids. The CDR3 DNA is TGTGCCAGCAGCTCCGACTACAGCAATCAGCCCCAGCATTTT. It yields the protein CASSSDYSNQPQHF.

The CDR3 protein is CASSESGGGRQETQYF. The CDR3 nucleotides read TGCGCCAGCAGTGAGTCTGGCGGGGGTCGACAAGAGACCCAGTACTTC. The J gene is TRBJ2-5, the V gene TRBV10-1; 7 nucleotides agree with TRBD2. V lost 0 bases, J lost 2 bases, and 6 bases stayed unmatched. CDR3 length equals 16 residues. Germline V CDR1 and CDR2: WNHNN, SYGVQD (reference sequence).

V usage is TRBV2 and J usage is TRBJ2-1, with a possible D match to TRBD2 (7 bases). Trimming pared 3 bases from V and 2 bases from J, leaving 14 bases between. The CDR3 consists of 16 residues. Germline loops: CDR1 SNHLY, CDR2 FYNNEI. The CDR3 DNA sequence: TGTGCCAGCAGTGATCGGGGGGAGGGGGCCTACAATGAGCAGTTCTTC. Its protein product is CASSDRGEGAYNEQFF.

The genes are TRBV19 and TRBJ1-2; TRBD1 agrees at 7 bases. Germline V lookup: CDR1 LNHDA, CDR2 SQIVND (reference sequence). J was trimmed by 8 bases and V by 10 bases; bases with no gene match: 7. This CDR3 contains 11 residues. The DNA for the CDR3 is TGTGCCACCAGGACAGGCGAAGGCTACACCTTC. Residues: CATRTGEGYTF.

This clone was seen a few times. The chain carries TRBV18 and TRBJ2-3, with D possibly TRBD2 on 6 matching bases. The V gene lost 0 bases and the J gene lost 9 bases, with 7 bases spanning the gap. Germline CDR1 KGHSH, CDR2 LQKENI. CDR3 size: 12 residues. CDR3 amino acids: CASSPPAGTQYF. The CDR3 DNA sequence: TGTGCCAGCTCACCACCGGCGGGAACGCAGTATTTT.

The rearrangement joins TRBV24-1 to TRBJ1-5; 7 nucleotides line up with TRBD1. The CDR3 covers 16 residues. Losses at the gene ends were 4 bases for V and 3 bases for J; bases not matched to a gene: 8. The germline CDR1 and CDR2 sequences are KGHDR and SFDVKD. The CDR3 sequence: CATSDMTGTVNQPQHF. CDR3 bases: TGTGCCACCAGTGACATGACAGGGACGGTCAATCAGCCCCAGCATTTT.

V usage is TRBV20-1 and J usage is TRBJ1-2; possibly TRBD1 for D (5 bases). Deletions cut 3 bases from V and 7 bases from J, with 9 bases between. CDR1 is DFQATT and CDR2 is SNEGSKA in the germline V gene (reference sequence). This CDR3 is built from 11 residues. CDR3 in DNA: TGCAGTGCTAGCGGGGGGGGTGGCTACACCTTC. It codes for CSASGGGGYTF.

V is TRBV11-2 and J is TRBJ1-2; TRBD1 matches 9 bases. Germline CDR1 and CDR2: SGHAT and FQNNGV. This CDR3 is 14 amino acids long. J gave up 6 bases and V 6 bases, and 8 bases lay outside the gene matches. CDR3 DNA: TGTGCCAGCAGTTCCAGGACAGGGGTGGATGGCTACACCTTC. Protein product: CASSSRTGVDGYTF.

The chain is built from TRBV15 and TRBJ2-3, with a possible D match to TRBD2 (7 bases). The CDR3 runs 24 residues. The germline V gene has CDR1 LNHNV and CDR2 YYDKDF (reference sequence). V was trimmed by 3 bases and J by 2 bases, leaving 39 bases between them. The CDR3: CATSSFWGARQTSYTGPITDTQYF. CDR3 bases: TGTGCCACCAGCAGTTTTTGGGGGGCGAGACAGACTAGCTACACCGGCCCCATCACAGATACGCAGTATTTT. Combining the CDR3 with reference TRBV15 and TRBJ2-3 gives the whole variable domain DAMVIQNPRYQVTQFGKPVTLSCSQTLNHNVMYWYQQKSSQAPKLLFHYYDKDFNNEADTPDNFQSRRPNTSFCFLDIRSPGLGDTAMYLCATSSFWGARQTSYTGPITDTQYFGPGTRLTVL.

The rearrangement uses TRBV19 and TRBJ1-2; 7 bases align to TRBD1. Germline values: CDR1 LNHDA, CDR2 SQIVND (reference sequence). The CDR3 is 13 residues long. V trimming: 8 bases; J trimming: 4 bases; junction bases outside the gene matches: 7. As DNA, the CDR3 is TGTGCCAGTTCGGGACAGCCCTTCTATGGCTACACCTTC. The encoded protein is CASSGQPFYGYTF.

V usage is TRBV5-5 and J usage is TRBJ1-5; 8 nucleotides agree with TRBD1. Germline V gene lookup returns CDR1 SGHKS and CDR2 YYEKEE (reference sequence). The CDR3 sequence is 14 residues long. Trimming at V came to 2 bases and at J to 6 bases, leaving 4 bases not matched to a gene. The CDR3 spells CASSFSQGVQPQHF. DNA for the CDR3: TGTGCCAGCAGCTTCTCACAGGGGGTTCAGCCCCAGCATTTT.

This clone was detected only once. CDR3 nucleotide sequence: TGTGCCAGCAGCCTGACGCGGGACCAGCCCCAGCATTTT. Encoded protein: CASSLTRDQPQHF. The V and J genes are TRBV12-3 or TRBV12-4 and TRBJ1-5, with D tentatively TRBD1 (5 bases). The CDR3 sequence is 13 residues long. The ends were cut back, 6 bases at V and 7 bases at J, with 13 bases in the middle.

J is TRBJ2-2 and V is TRBV13, with D perhaps TRBD2 (7 bases). Germline CDR1 is PRHDT and CDR2 is FYEKMQ (reference sequence). The CDR3 sequence is 17 residues long. Trimming removed 6 bases from V and 2 bases from J, with 19 bases in between. CDR3 protein: CASRGGAARINTGELFF. As DNA, the CDR3 is TGTGCCAGCAGGGGGGGGGCTGCCAGAATTAACACCGGGGAGCTGTTTTTT.

The chain combines TRBV4-3 with TRBJ2-7, with TRBD1 identical over 8 bases. Germline CDR1 and CDR2: LGHNA and YSLEER. Trimming took 9 bases from V and 6 from J; bases not matched to a gene: 4. The CDR3 is 11 residues long. The CDR3 DNA sequence: TGCGCCAGGGACAGGGAAGGCGAGCAGTACTTC. Its translation: CARDREGEQYF.

This chain joins TRBV29-1 and TRBJ1-2; D is undetermined. Between the trimmed V and J ends, which lost 4 bases and 0 bases, there was a span of 6 bases. The CDR3 length is 12 residues. Germline CDR1 reads SQVTM; CDR2 reads ANQGSEA. The CDR3, as DNA: TGCAGCGTTGGTCTTTCTAACTATGGCTACACCTTC. Protein product: CSVGLSNYGYTF.

The chain has TRBV19 and TRBJ1-3; possibly TRBD1 for D (5 bases). Trimming took 6 bases from V and 0 from J, leaving 9 bases between them. In germline, CDR1 is LNHDA, CDR2 SQIVND (reference sequence). This CDR3 comprises 14 residues. Written as DNA, the CDR3 is TGTGCCAGTAGCACGACAGTCTCTGGAAACACCATATATTTT. Its translation is CASSTTVSGNTIYF.

This chain joins TRBV5-1 and TRBJ2-1; perhaps TRBD1 as D (6 bases). CDR3 length: 15 residues. Trimming removed 0 bases at V and 6 bases at J, with 13 bases between. Germline CDR1 SGHRS, CDR2 YFSETQ. The CDR3, as DNA: TGCGCCAGCAGCTTGGGAGGCAGGGGCGGCAATGAGCAGTTCTTC. It translates to CASSLGGRGGNEQFF.

This chain uses TRBV27 with TRBJ1-1; 9 bases map to TRBD1. The CDR3 is 14 residues long. After removal of 6 bases from V and 5 bases from J, the junction contained 7 bases not matched to a gene. Germline V gene sequence: CDR1 MNHEY, CDR2 SMNVEV (reference sequence). CDR3 DNA sequence: TGTGCCAGCAGCTTGGACAGGGGAAAAACTGAAGCTTTCTTT. It encodes CASSLDRGKTEAFF.

This chain joins TRBV7-9 and TRBJ2-3, with unresolved D. The germline V and J ends were trimmed by 5 bases and 4 bases, with 13 bases remaining between them. Per the germline V gene, CDR1 is SEHNR and CDR2 is FQNEAQ (reference sequence). The CDR3 loop spans 14 amino acids. The CDR3 sequence: CASSPIAGSDTQYF. The CDR3, as DNA: TGTGCCAGCAGCCCTATCGCCGGGTCAGATACGCAGTATTTT.

The V gene is TRBV18, the J gene TRBJ1-1, with no clear D. CDR3 length equals 13 residues. V was pared by 3 bases and J by 3 bases, with 8 bases between. The germline V gene has CDR1 KGHSH and CDR2 LQKENI. CDR3 bases: TGTGCCAGCTCACCGCAGACTGACACTGAAGCTTTCTTT. As protein: CASSPQTDTEAFF.

The genes are TRBV16 and TRBJ1-5; D remains ambiguous. Per the germline V gene, CDR1 is KGHSY and CDR2 is FQNENV. Trimming cost V 2 bases and J 0 bases, with 8 bases left between them. The CDR3 covers 15 residues. The CDR3 sequence is CASSQHQVSNQPQHF. Here the CDR3 DNA reads TGTGCCAGCAGCCAACATCAGGTTAGCAATCAGCCCCAGCATTTT.

The J gene is TRBJ1-2, the V gene TRBV2; D is uncertain. In germline, CDR1 is SNHLY, CDR2 FYNNEI. The CDR3 sequence is 14 residues long. V was pared by 8 bases and J by 8 bases, with 21 bases between. The CDR3, as DNA: TGTGCCAGCCGATCTCGTCGAGGCAGTGGGGGCTACACCTTC. Its protein is CASRSRRGSGGYTF. The full variable domain, its missing parts supplied by reference TRBV2 and TRBJ1-2, is EPEVTQTPSHQVTQMGQEVILRCVPISNHLYFYWYRQILGQKVEFLVSFYNNEISEKSEIFDDQFSVERPDGSNFTLKIRSTKLEDSAMYFCASRSRRGSGGYTFGSGTRLTVV.

This chain uses TRBV9 with TRBJ1-6; unclear D gene. The CDR3 runs to 14 residues. In germline, CDR1 is SGDLS, CDR2 YYNGEE. The V and J ends lost 0 bases and 8 bases respectively, with 9 bases between them. For the CDR3, the DNA is TGTGCCAGCAGCGTAGAACTCCCCCATTCACCCCTCCACTTT. This translates into CASSVELPHSPLHF.

V and J are TRBV20-1 and TRBJ1-4; no clear D gene. Trimming shortened V by 1 base and J by 8 bases, and 5 bases separated the two germline ends. The CDR3 spans 11 residues. The germline CDR1 and CDR2 sequences are DFQATT and SNEGSKA (reference sequence). CDR3 in DNA: TGCAGTGCTAGAGGGAGAGAAAAACTGTTTTTT. Its translation: CSARGREKLFF.